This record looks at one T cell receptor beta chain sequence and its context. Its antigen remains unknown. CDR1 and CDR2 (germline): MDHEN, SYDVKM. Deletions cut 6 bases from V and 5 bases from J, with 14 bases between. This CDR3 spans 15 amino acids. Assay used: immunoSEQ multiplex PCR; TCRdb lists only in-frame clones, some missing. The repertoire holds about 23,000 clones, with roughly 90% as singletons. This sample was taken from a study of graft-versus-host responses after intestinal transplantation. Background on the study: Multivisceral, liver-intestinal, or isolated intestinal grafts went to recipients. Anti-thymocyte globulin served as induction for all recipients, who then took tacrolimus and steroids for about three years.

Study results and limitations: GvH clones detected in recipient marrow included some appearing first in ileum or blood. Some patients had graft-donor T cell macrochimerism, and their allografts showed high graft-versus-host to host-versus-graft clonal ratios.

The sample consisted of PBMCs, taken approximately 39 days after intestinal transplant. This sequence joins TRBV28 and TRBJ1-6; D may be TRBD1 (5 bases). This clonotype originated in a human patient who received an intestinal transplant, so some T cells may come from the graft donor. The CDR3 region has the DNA TGTGCCAGCAGCCCCTACGGGGGGAATAATTCACCCCTCCACTTT. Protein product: CASSPYGGNNSPLHF.